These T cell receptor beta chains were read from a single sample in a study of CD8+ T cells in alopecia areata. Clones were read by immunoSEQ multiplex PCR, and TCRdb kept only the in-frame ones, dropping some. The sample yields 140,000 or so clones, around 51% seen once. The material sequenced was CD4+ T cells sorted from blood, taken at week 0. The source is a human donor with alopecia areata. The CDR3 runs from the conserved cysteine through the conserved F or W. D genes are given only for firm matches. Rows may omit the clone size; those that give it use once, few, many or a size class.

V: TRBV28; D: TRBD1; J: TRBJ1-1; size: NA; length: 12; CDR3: CASSRDRAGAFF; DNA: TGTGCCAGCAGTAGGGACAGGGCGGGGGCTTTCTTT
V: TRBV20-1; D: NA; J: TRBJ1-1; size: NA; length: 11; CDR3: CSARASGEAFF; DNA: TGCAGTGCTAGAGCCTCAGGAGAAGCTTTCTTT
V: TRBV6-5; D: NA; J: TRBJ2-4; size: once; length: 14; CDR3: CASSYSLAKNIQYF; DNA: TGTGCCAGCAGTTATTCACTAGCCAAAAACATTCAGTACTTC
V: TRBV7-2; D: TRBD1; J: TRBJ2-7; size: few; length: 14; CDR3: CASSLSRGLYEQYF; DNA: TGTGCCAGCAGCTTATCGAGGGGGCTGTACGAGCAGTACTTC
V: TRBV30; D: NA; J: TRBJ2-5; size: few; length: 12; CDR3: CAGRGTRETQYF; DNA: TGTGCCGGGAGAGGTACGAGGGAGACCCAGTACTTC
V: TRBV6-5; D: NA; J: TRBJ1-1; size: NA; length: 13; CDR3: CASSYSKGVEAFF; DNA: TGTGCCAGCAGTTACTCAAAAGGTGTTGAAGCTTTCTTT
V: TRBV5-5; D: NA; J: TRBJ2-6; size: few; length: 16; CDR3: CASTSSSTSGANVLTF; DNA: TGTGCCAGCACCTCCTCATCGACCTCTGGGGCCAACGTCCTGACTTTC
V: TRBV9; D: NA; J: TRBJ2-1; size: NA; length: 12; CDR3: CASSMPSNEQFF; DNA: TGTGCCAGCAGCATGCCTAGCAATGAGCAGTTCTTC
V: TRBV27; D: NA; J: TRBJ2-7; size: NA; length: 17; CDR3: CASSLRAGAGQIYEQYF; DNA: TGTGCCAGCAGTTTAAGAGCTGGGGCGGGACAGATCTACGAGCAGTACTTC
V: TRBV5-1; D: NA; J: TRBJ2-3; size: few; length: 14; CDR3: CASSLGLQTDTQYF; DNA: TGCGCCAGCAGCTTGGGACTGCAAACGGATACGCAGTATTTT
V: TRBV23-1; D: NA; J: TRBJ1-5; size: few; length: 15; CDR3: CASSQTEACNQPQHF; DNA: TGCGCCAGCAGTCAAACGGAAGCTTGCAATCAGCCCCAGCATTTT
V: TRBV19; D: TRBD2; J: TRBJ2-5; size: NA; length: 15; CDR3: CASTRLAGVGETQYF; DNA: TGTGCCAGTACCAGACTAGCGGGAGTGGGAGAGACCCAGTACTTC
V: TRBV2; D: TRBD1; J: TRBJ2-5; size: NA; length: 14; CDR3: CANSRDRGEETQYF; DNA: TGTGCCAACTCCCGGGACAGGGGGGAAGAGACCCAGTACTTC
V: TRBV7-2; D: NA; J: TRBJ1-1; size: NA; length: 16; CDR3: CASSPGAGARGTEAFF; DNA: TGTGCCAGCAGCCCTGGAGCAGGGGCGCGGGGCACTGAAGCTTTCTTT
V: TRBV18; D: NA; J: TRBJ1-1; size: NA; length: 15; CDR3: CASSPYGQMNTEAFF; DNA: TGTGCCAGCTCACCATACGGACAGATGAACACTGAAGCTTTCTTT
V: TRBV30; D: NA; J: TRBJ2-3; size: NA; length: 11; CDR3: CAWTNVDTQYF; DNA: TGTGCCTGGACCAACGTGGATACGCAGTATTTT
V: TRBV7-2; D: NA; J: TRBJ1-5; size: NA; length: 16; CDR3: CASSLDTRRGNQPQHF; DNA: TGTGCCAGCAGCTTAGATACCAGGCGAGGCAATCAGCCCCAGCATTTT
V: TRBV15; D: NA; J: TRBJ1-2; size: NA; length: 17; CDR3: CATRKGGSVVESYGYTF; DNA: TGTGCCACCAGAAAAGGGGGATCGGTGGTGGAGAGCTATGGCTACACCTTC
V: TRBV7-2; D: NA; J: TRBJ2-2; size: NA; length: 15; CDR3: CASSSSDTFTGELFF; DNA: TGTGCCAGCAGCTCCTCAGACACGTTCACCGGGGAGCTGTTTTTT
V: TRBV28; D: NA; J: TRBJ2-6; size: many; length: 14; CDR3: CASSERGGANVLTF; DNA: TGTGCCAGCAGTGAAAGGGGTGGGGCCAACGTCCTGACTTTC
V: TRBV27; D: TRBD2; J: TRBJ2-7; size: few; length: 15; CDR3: CASSFPSGNKYEQYF; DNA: TGTGCCAGCAGTTTTCCTAGCGGGAATAAATACGAGCAGTACTTC
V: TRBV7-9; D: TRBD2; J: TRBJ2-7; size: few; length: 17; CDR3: CASSVTGTSGNSYEQYF; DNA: TGTGCCAGCAGCGTTACCGGGACTAGCGGGAATTCCTACGAGCAGTACTTC
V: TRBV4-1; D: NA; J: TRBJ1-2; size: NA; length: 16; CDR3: CASSQEGRGGGYGYTF; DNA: TGCGCCAGCAGCCAAGAAGGACGGGGGGGCGGCTATGGCTACACCTTC